These 26 T cell receptor beta chains were all obtained from the same sample, sequenced in a study of OX40 agonist ivuxolimab in advanced cancers. Profiled with immunoSEQ multiplex PCR; TCRdb holds only in-frame clones, not every one. The sample includes 91,000 or so clones, roughly 95% seen only once; the top ten take around 0.17%. Material: CD4+ or CD8+ T cells sorted from blood, obtained in a trial of the OX40 agonist ivuxolimab. These TCRs come from an adult with an advanced solid tumor such as melanoma, head and neck, liver or kidney cancer.

In DNA, the CDR3 is TGTGCCAGCTCGGGACTAGCGGCCTACGAGCAGTACTTC. Translating gives CASSGLAAYEQYF. The chain combines TRBV27 with TRBJ2-7, with TRBD2 identical over 11 bases. V lost 8 bases to trimming and J lost 2 bases; unmatched junction nucleotides: 2. The CDR3 runs 13 residues. Germline values: CDR1 MNHEY, CDR2 SMNVEV (reference sequence).

CDR3 amino acids: CASTDRTDYEQYF. In DNA, the CDR3 is TGTGCCAGCACCGACAGGACAGACTACGAGCAGTACTTC. This chain links TRBV28 with TRBJ2-7; D perhaps matches TRBD1 (6 bases). Trimming pared 7 bases from V and 3 bases from J, leaving 13 bases between. The CDR3 is 13 residues long. Looked up from germline, CDR1 is MDHEN and CDR2 is SYDVKM. Filled out from reference TRBV28 and TRBJ2-7, the complete variable domain reads DVKVTQSSRYLVKRTGEKVFLECVQDMDHENMFWYRQDPGLGLRLIYFSYDVKMKEKGDIPEGYSVSREKKERFSLILESASTNQTSMYLCASTDRTDYEQYFGPGTRLTVT.

The rearrangement links TRBV19 to TRBJ2-7; 7 bases align to TRBD2. The CDR3 runs 11 residues. Per the germline V gene, CDR1 is LNHDA and CDR2 is SQIVND (reference sequence). V shed 10 bases, J shed 2 bases, and the junction held 2 bases outside the gene matches. CDR3 region: CATRGAYEQYF. The DNA for the CDR3 is TGTGCCACCCGGGGGGCCTACGAGCAGTACTTC. Complete variable domain (other parts from reference TRBV19 and TRBJ2-7): DGGITQSPKYLFRKEGQNVTLSCEQNLNHDAMYWYRQDPGQGLRLIYYSQIVNDFQKGDIAEGYSVSREKKESFPLTVTSAQKNPTAFYLCATRGAYEQYFGPGTRLTVT.

The chain is built from TRBV7-3 and TRBJ2-3, with 11 bases matching TRBD2. The CDR3 has 16 amino acids. The junction had 4 bases not matched to a gene; V was cut back by 0 bases and J by 5 bases. Germline CDR1 SGHTA, CDR2 FQGTGA. For the CDR3, the DNA is TGTGCCAGCAGCTTAACACTAGCGGGAGAGGGAGATACGCAGTATTTT. This gives the protein CASSLTLAGEGDTQYF.

V and J are TRBV7-2 and TRBJ2-7, with 9 bases fitting TRBD1. This CDR3 region has 15 residues. The germline V gene has CDR1 SGHTA and CDR2 FQGNSA. Germline trimming cut 5 bases from V and 4 bases from J; bases unmatched to any gene: 9. In DNA, the CDR3 is TGTGCCAGCAGCCCGACCGGGACAGGGAGGTACGAGCAGTACTTC. This translates into CASSPTGTGRYEQYF.

J is TRBJ1-1 and V is TRBV7-8; D is ambiguous. Germline V lookup: CDR1 SGHVS, CDR2 FQNEAQ. CDR3 length: 13 residues. V was pared by 5 bases and J by 3 bases, with 10 bases between. The CDR3 spells CASSRQMDTEAFF. The CDR3 region has the DNA TGTGCCAGCAGCCGACAAATGGACACTGAAGCTTTCTTT.

This sequence joins TRBV4-2 and TRBJ1-2; weak D call: TRBD1 (5 bases). CDR1 LGHNA and CDR2 YNFKEQ come from the germline V gene. Trimming pared 5 bases from V and 4 bases from J, leaving 14 bases between. The length of the CDR3 is 14 residues. The CDR3 coding sequence is TGTGCCAGCAGCTCCCGTGGGGCCGCCTATGGCTACACCTTC. It specifies CASSSRGAAYGYTF.

DNA for the CDR3: TGTGCCAGCAGTTACTCAGCGGGATTCAGGGACGAGCAGTACTTC. Translation gives CASSYSAGFRDEQYF. The chain combines TRBV6-5 with TRBJ2-7, with 7 bases lining up with TRBD2. The CDR3 is made up of 15 amino acids. Germline V gene data show CDR1 as MNHEY and CDR2 as SVGAGI. Trimming cost V 0 bases and J 5 bases; bases outside gene matches: 7.

V is TRBV28 and J is TRBJ2-1; no clear D. Germline V CDR1 and CDR2: MDHEN, SYDVKM. The CDR3 extends over 16 amino acids. The germline V and J ends were trimmed by 1 base and 5 bases, with 15 bases remaining between them. Here the CDR3 reads CASSLYPKADHNEQFF. In DNA, the CDR3 is TGTGCCAGCAGTTTATACCCCAAGGCGGACCACAATGAGCAGTTCTTC.

The chain carries TRBV7-9 and TRBJ1-1; 7 bases match TRBD1. The CDR3 totals 14 residues. J lost 1 base, V lost 5 bases, and 4 bases had no gene match. The germline V gene encodes CDR1 SEHNR and CDR2 FQNEAQ (reference sequence). The CDR3 sequence: CASSADRWNTEAFF. DNA of the CDR3: TGTGCCAGCAGCGCGGACAGGTGGAACACTGAAGCTTTCTTT.

This clone was seen once. V usage is TRBV6-6 and J usage is TRBJ1-2; D gene ambiguous. Trimming pared 4 bases from V and 3 bases from J, leaving 12 bases between. Germline CDR1 reads MNHNY; CDR2 reads SVGAGI (reference sequence). This CDR3 region has 14 residues. The chain's CDR3 is CASSSFENYYGYTF. The CDR3 DNA follows: TGTGCCAGCAGTTCCTTCGAAAATTACTATGGCTACACCTTC.

This chain links TRBV19 with TRBJ1-5, with 8 bases identical to TRBD1. J gave up 6 bases and V 1 base, and 8 bases lay outside the gene matches. The CDR3 runs 16 residues. In germline, CDR1 is LNHDA, CDR2 SQIVND (reference sequence). CDR3 residues: CASSIGGGQGSQPQHF. As DNA, the CDR3 is TGTGCCAGTAGTATAGGAGGAGGACAGGGAAGTCAGCCCCAGCATTTT.

The rearrangement uses TRBV28 and TRBJ1-2; D possibly corresponds to TRBD1 (5 bases). The CDR3 loop spans 12 amino acids. V was pared by 8 bases and J by 7 bases, with 14 bases between. CDR1 MDHEN and CDR2 SYDVKM come from the germline V gene. CDR3 protein: CASRLRAAGYTF. The CDR3 DNA reads as TGTGCCAGCCGACTCAGGGCCGCTGGCTACACCTTC.

The chain has TRBV6-5 and TRBJ2-7; TRBD1 might be the D (6 bases). The length of the CDR3 is 14 residues. Germline V gene data show CDR1 as MNHEY and CDR2 as SVGAGI. Trimming took off 8 bases at V and 1 base at J, with 15 bases between the two ends. The CDR3 DNA follows: TGTGCCAGCTCCCGGGACATTGGTTCCTACGAGCAGTACTTC. It codes for CASSRDIGSYEQYF.

The gene calls are TRBV11-2 and TRBJ2-7; 7 nucleotides match TRBD1. This CDR3 has 15 residues. V shed 5 bases, J shed 3 bases, and the junction held 10 bases outside the gene matches. Looked up from germline, CDR1 is SGHAT and CDR2 is FQNNGV. CDR3 residues: CASSLSGQSHYEQYF. The DNA of the CDR3 is TGTGCCAGCAGCCTATCGGGACAGAGCCACTACGAGCAGTACTTC.

The V gene is TRBV4-3, the J gene TRBJ1-2; D not resolved. V was clipped by 2 bases and J by 2 bases, with 9 bases between them. The CDR3 contains 14 residues. The germline V gene encodes CDR1 LGHNA and CDR2 YSLEER. CDR3 amino acids: CASSQLTGNYGYTF. CDR3 sequence (DNA): TGCGCCAGCAGCCAACTGACCGGCAACTATGGCTACACCTTC.

The rearrangement uses TRBV5-1 and TRBJ2-5; D is uncertain. The CDR3 spans 14 residues. Trimming stripped 2 bases from V and 0 bases from J, with 8 bases between. From germline, CDR1 is SGHRS and CDR2 YFSETQ. CDR3 nucleotides: TGCGCCAGCAGCTTCGGGCAGAACCAAGAGACCCAGTACTTC. This encodes CASSFGQNQETQYF.

The chain employs TRBV7-9 and TRBJ2-5; D is undetermined. The CDR3 has 15 residues. Germline V lookup: CDR1 SEHNR, CDR2 FQNEAQ (reference sequence). The germline V and J ends were trimmed by 3 bases and 5 bases, with 16 bases remaining between them. The CDR3 region has the DNA TGTGCCAGCAGCTTGGAAGGGTTGACTTCGGAGACCCAGTACTTC. Protein: CASSLEGLTSETQYF. Drawing the rest from reference TRBV7-9 and TRBJ2-5, the complete variable domain is DTGVSQNPRHKITKRGQNVTFRCDPISEHNRLYWYRQTLGQGPEFLTYFQNEAQLEKSRLLSDRFSAERPKGSFSTLEIQRTEQGDSAMYLCASSLEGLTSETQYFGPGTRLLVL.

The chain recombines TRBV10-1 with TRBJ2-7; 7 bases map to TRBD1. The CDR3 totals 14 residues. V lost 8 bases and J lost 1; bases outside the gene matches: 8. Germline CDR1 and CDR2: WNHNN and SYGVQD (reference sequence). CDR3: CASRQGPGSYEQYF. The CDR3 nucleotides read TGCGCCAGCCGACAGGGCCCAGGATCCTACGAGCAGTACTTC.

This chain connects TRBV7-2 to TRBJ2-1, with 10 nucleotides matching TRBD2. Germline CDR1 is SGHTA and CDR2 is FQGNSA. The CDR3 is made up of 15 amino acids. V was pared by 0 bases and J by 8 bases, with 4 bases of the junction left unmatched. Here the CDR3 reads CASSLAGLALDEQFF. The CDR3 DNA follows: TGTGCCAGCAGCTTAGCGGGACTAGCGTTGGATGAGCAGTTCTTC.

Only one count was recorded for this clone. The chain recombines TRBV19 with TRBJ2-3, with D perhaps TRBD2 (5 bases). This CDR3 has 12 amino acids. Germline CDR1 reads LNHDA; CDR2 reads SQIVND (reference sequence). V was shortened by 4 bases and J by 8 bases, with 10 bases between the two germline ends. Here the CDR3 reads CASSNEGGTQYF. The CDR3 DNA reads as TGTGCCAGTAGTAACGAGGGTGGTACGCAGTATTTT.

The V and J genes are TRBV15 and TRBJ2-3; D is undetermined. Germline V lookup: CDR1 LNHNV, CDR2 YYDKDF (reference sequence). V dropped 1 base and J dropped 6 bases, with 5 bases sitting between them. This CDR3 is 12 amino acids long. CDR3 DNA sequence: TGTGCCACCAGCAGAGGCCAGGATACGCAGTATTTT. Translated: CATSRGQDTQYF.

The genes are TRBV7-9 and TRBJ1-1; TRBD1 might be the D (6 bases). Per germline, CDR1 SEHNR and CDR2 FQNEAQ (reference sequence). V was clipped by 5 bases and J by 7 bases, with 14 bases between them. CDR3 length: 13 amino acids. The CDR3 coding sequence is TGTGCCAGCAGCCTCAGGGGCAACGGTGAAGCTTTCTTT. Protein sequence: CASSLRGNGEAFF.

The rearrangement uses TRBV6-5 and TRBJ2-7; 10 positions match TRBD1. V gave up 4 bases and J gave up 8 bases; unmatched junction bases: 8. This CDR3 region has 14 residues. The germline V gene encodes CDR1 MNHEY and CDR2 SVGAGI. The CDR3 DNA sequence: TGTGCCAGCAGTTCCGGGACAGGGGTTTCAAAGCAGTACTTC. Protein product: CASSSGTGVSKQYF.

The rearrangement uses TRBV28 and TRBJ1-2; no clear D. V lost 5 bases and J lost 5, with 9 bases in between. Germline V gene sequence: CDR1 MDHEN, CDR2 SYDVKM. The CDR3 is 12 amino acids. The CDR3 nucleotides are TGTGCCAGCAGTGTGGCGGGATATGGCTACACCTTC. The encoded protein is CASSVAGYGYTF.

V and J are TRBV5-6 and TRBJ2-7; TRBD2 is a possible D gene (5 bases). Between the trimmed V and J ends, which lost 4 bases and 0 bases, there was a span of 14 bases. Germline V gene data show CDR1 as SGHDT and CDR2 as YYEEEE. The CDR3 covers 15 residues. CDR3: CASSPVEVSSYEQYF. The CDR3 region has the DNA TGTGCCAGCAGCCCAGTGGAGGTGAGCTCCTACGAGCAGTACTTC.